Listed here are 26 T cell receptor beta chains from one sample, sequenced in a study of T cell changes during pregnancy in multiple sclerosis (dated 2019 in TCRdb). Libraries were prepared through the immunoSEQ multiplex PCR assay. In TCRdb, the immuneACCESS table is reduced to in-frame sequences with V and J assigned. These tables do not hold every clone; where another copy was compared, an unresolved V gene accounts for under half, and the others remain unexplained. Present in this sample are more than 35,000 clones, 88% of which were seen just once. In total, the top ten clones hold under 0.75% of the sample. Source: CD4+ T cells from peripheral blood mononuclear cells, taken in the first trimester of pregnancy. The receptors originated from a female donor with multiple sclerosis, enrolled in a pregnancy study.

The chain's CDR3 is CAISEGRDSGNTIYF. CDR3 coding DNA: TGTGCCATCAGTGAGGGGCGGGACTCTGGAAACACCATATATTTT. The chain links TRBV10-3 to TRBJ1-3, with no clear D. Germline V gene lookup returns CDR1 ENHRY and CDR2 SYGVKD. V was cut by 2 bases and J by 0 bases, with 8 bases left in between. There are 15 residues in the CDR3.

CDR3 protein: CASSGQGMGNQPQHF. For the CDR3, the DNA is TGTGCCAGCAGCGGACAGGGGATGGGCAATCAGCCCCAGCATTTT. The chain has TRBV7-9 and TRBJ1-5; TRBD1 agrees at 9 bases. V dropped 5 bases and J dropped 2; count of bases not matched to a gene: 4. The CDR3 loop spans 15 amino acids. Germline V gene lookup returns CDR1 SEHNR and CDR2 FQNEAQ (reference sequence).

This chain joins TRBV13 and TRBJ1-1; D unclear. V lost 3 bases and J lost 3, with 11 bases in between. CDR3 length: 14 residues. Germline V gene data show CDR1 as PRHDT and CDR2 as FYEKMQ (reference sequence). This CDR3 is CASSFGVLDTEAFF. The CDR3 DNA sequence: TGTGCCAGCAGCTTCGGTGTTTTGGACACTGAAGCTTTCTTT.

V gene TRBV27 combines with J gene TRBJ2-2, with TRBD1 as a possible D gene (5 bases). Germline CDR1 MNHEY, CDR2 SMNVEV (reference sequence). Trimming took off 3 bases at V and 9 bases at J, with 17 bases between the two ends. The CDR3 is 15 residues long. CDR3 coding DNA: TGTGCCAGCAGTTTTATCGACAGATTCTCGTGGGAGCTGTTTTTT. It specifies CASSFIDRFSWELFF.

J is TRBJ1-2 and V is TRBV4-2, with TRBD1 identical over 7 bases. J was trimmed by 4 bases and V by 0 bases; bases with no gene match: 5. The CDR3 totals 15 residues. The germline V gene has CDR1 LGHNA and CDR2 YNFKEQ. CDR3 bases: TGTGCCAGCAGCCAAGAGGCAGGGGGTGGCTATGGCTACACCTTC. Translating gives CASSQEAGGGYGYTF.

This rearrangement joins TRBV27 to TRBJ1-4, with D perhaps matching TRBD1 (6 bases). The CDR3 has 13 residues. Germline CDR1 MNHEY, CDR2 SMNVEV (reference sequence). V lost 6 bases and J lost 4, with 9 bases in between. The CDR3 protein is CASRRQVNEKLFF. As DNA, the CDR3 is TGTGCCAGCAGAAGACAGGTTAATGAAAAACTGTTTTTT.

This chain joins TRBV30 and TRBJ1-1; a weak D match, TRBD1 (6 bases). Germline CDR1 GTSNPN, CDR2 SVGIG (reference sequence). Trimming removed 3 bases from V and 6 bases from J, with 14 bases in between. The CDR3 consists of 13 residues. CDR3 bases: TGTGCCTGGAGACGCTTTGGACAGTCTGAAGCTTTCTTT. As protein: CAWRRFGQSEAFF.

The chain joins TRBV7-3 to TRBJ2-3; D perhaps matches TRBD2 (6 bases). The V and J ends lost 1 base and 2 bases respectively, with 19 bases between them. CDR3 size: 18 residues. Germline values: CDR1 SGHTA, CDR2 FQGTGA. In DNA form, the CDR3 reads TGTGCCAGCAGCTTAAGGCACGTCGGGGGAGGAATCACAGATACGCAGTATTTT. Translated: CASSLRHVGGGITDTQYF.

The CDR3 DNA follows: TGTGCCAGCAGTGAAGGGACAGGGGTAAGGCCCCAGCATTTT. Amino acid sequence: CASSEGTGVRPQHF. The J gene is TRBJ1-5, the V gene TRBV2; 9 nucleotides line up with TRBD1. This CDR3 spans 14 amino acids. The junction had 4 bases not matched to a gene; V was cut back by 1 base and J by 9 bases. CDR1 is SNHLY and CDR2 is FYNNEI in the germline V gene. Full variable domain (outside the CDR3, taken from reference TRBV2 and TRBJ1-5): EPEVTQTPSHQVTQMGQEVILRCVPISNHLYFYWYRQILGQKVEFLVSFYNNEISEKSEIFDDQFSVERPDGSNFTLKIRSTKLEDSAMYFCASSEGTGVRPQHFGDGTRLSIL.

The chain couples TRBV10-2 to TRBJ2-7; 8 bases align to TRBD2. The CDR3 runs to 14 residues. Germline lookup yields CDR1 WSHSY and CDR2 SAAADI. Trimming removed 4 bases from V and 6 bases from J; junction bases left unmatched: 8. The CDR3, as DNA: TGCGCCAGCAGTGTCGGGGGGGGTGCCCGCGAGCAGTACTTC. This translates into CASSVGGGAREQYF.

This chain uses TRBV16 with TRBJ2-7, with 7 positions matching TRBD2. CDR1 and CDR2 from the germline V gene are KGHSY and FQNENV. The CDR3 has 14 residues. J was trimmed by 3 bases and V by 2 bases; bases with no gene match: 4. The CDR3 spells CASSQSQRGYEQYF. CDR3 in DNA: TGTGCCAGCAGCCAAAGCCAGCGGGGCTACGAGCAGTACTTC.

The chain carries TRBV2 and TRBJ2-6, with D possibly being TRBD2 (6 bases). Germline V gene lookup returns CDR1 SNHLY and CDR2 FYNNEI. V gave up 7 bases and J gave up 3 bases, with 13 bases separating them. The CDR3 totals 15 residues. The CDR3 loop reads CASTAGGSGANVLTF. The CDR3 coding sequence is TGTGCCAGCACCGCCGGGGGTAGTGGGGCCAACGTCCTGACTTTC.

The chain links TRBV19 to TRBJ1-1; 8 bases agree with TRBD1. V shed 5 bases and J 7 bases; nucleotides not matched to a gene: 12. Germline lookup yields CDR1 LNHDA and CDR2 SQIVND (reference sequence). The CDR3 covers 15 residues. The CDR3 bases are TGTGCCAGTAGTTTGGACGCCTTAACAGGGGGTGAAGCTTTCTTT. Translation: CASSLDALTGGEAFF.

This sequence joins TRBV9 and TRBJ2-3, with 7 bases that match TRBD1. V lost 0 bases and J lost 1; bases outside the gene matches: 5. This CDR3 comprises 16 residues. CDR1 is SGDLS and CDR2 is YYNGEE in the germline V gene. The CDR3, as DNA: TGTGCCAGCAGCGTAGAGGGGGCCCGTCGCACAGATACGCAGTATTTT. Translating it yields CASSVEGARRTDTQYF.

The gene calls are TRBV5-4 and TRBJ1-1; D is ambiguous. Germline V gene data show CDR1 as SGHNT and CDR2 as YYREEE (reference sequence). The CDR3 extends over 15 amino acids. V was cut by 4 bases and J by 1 base, with 14 bases left in between. The CDR3, as DNA: TGTGCCAGCAGCAAAAGTCGAACCGGGAACACTGAAGCTTTCTTT. Amino acid sequence: CASSKSRTGNTEAFF.

In DNA, the CDR3 is TGTGCCAGCAGTGACACAGGATTCTACAATGAGCAGTTCTTC. Its translation is CASSDTGFYNEQFF. The gene calls are TRBV2 and TRBJ2-1; D may be TRBD1 (5 bases). This CDR3 contains 14 residues. The germline CDR1 and CDR2 sequences are SNHLY and FYNNEI. Trimming took off 3 bases at V and 3 bases at J, with 9 bases between the two ends.

This clone was recorded once. The V and J genes are TRBV4-2 and TRBJ2-7, with 10 bases identical to TRBD1. The ends lost 5 bases at V and 7 bases at J; junction bases unmatched: 5. The CDR3 has 13 residues. The germline V gene encodes CDR1 LGHNA and CDR2 YNFKEQ. The CDR3 loop reads CASSLDRGREQYF. In DNA form, the CDR3 reads TGTGCCAGCAGCTTGGACAGGGGGAGGGAGCAGTACTTC.

J is TRBJ2-1 and V is TRBV2; D is unclear. This CDR3 has 12 residues. Germline CDR1 SNHLY, CDR2 FYNNEI. V lost 6 bases and J lost 6, with 9 bases in between. The CDR3 DNA reads as TGTGCCAGCAGGCTAGTGGGCAATGAGCAGTTCTTC. It specifies CASRLVGNEQFF.

The chain joins TRBV7-9 to TRBJ2-7; TRBD2 matches at 7 bases. The V gene end was trimmed by 4 bases and the J gene end by 5 bases; junction bases not matched to a gene: 2. This CDR3 spans 12 amino acids. The germline gives CDR1 SEHNR, CDR2 FQNEAQ (reference sequence). The CDR3 region has the DNA TGTGCCAGCAGCTCCGGACTAGACGAGCAGTACTTC. This codes for CASSSGLDEQYF. Combining the CDR3 with reference TRBV7-9 and TRBJ2-7 gives the whole variable domain DTGVSQNPRHKITKRGQNVTFRCDPISEHNRLYWYRQTLGQGPEFLTYFQNEAQLEKSRLLSDRFSAERPKGSFSTLEIQRTEQGDSAMYLCASSSGLDEQYFGPGTRLTVT.

The chain is built from TRBV30 and TRBJ1-1; weak D call: TRBD1 (5 bases). V was shortened by 4 bases and J by 4 bases, with 16 bases between the two germline ends. Per the germline V gene, CDR1 is GTSNPN and CDR2 is SVGIG (reference sequence). The CDR3 sequence is 14 residues long. CDR3 coding DNA: TGTGCCTGGAATCTAGGGGCCGCAGGCACTGAAGCTTTCTTT. It codes for CAWNLGAAGTEAFF.

CDR3 coding DNA: TGTGCCAGCAGCTTGGAGGGGACAAACGATGGCTACACCTTC. This translates into CASSLEGTNDGYTF. The chain links TRBV5-4 to TRBJ1-2, with D possibly TRBD1 on 6 matching bases. This CDR3 spans 14 amino acids. Trimming pared 0 bases from V and 6 bases from J, leaving 12 bases between. Germline V lookup: CDR1 SGHNT, CDR2 YYREEE (reference sequence).

This clone was counted a single time. The chain has TRBV6-6 and TRBJ2-7, with D unresolved. The CDR3 length is 12 residues. Germline lookup yields CDR1 MNHNY and CDR2 SVGAGI (reference sequence). V lost 5 bases and J lost 5, with 10 bases in between. CDR3 DNA sequence: TGTGCCAGCAGTAACACATTGAACGAGCAGTACTTC. Its protein product is CASSNTLNEQYF.

The gene calls are TRBV7-9 and TRBJ2-5, with 8 positions matching TRBD2. In germline, CDR1 is SEHNR, CDR2 FQNEAQ (reference sequence). Trimming cost V 11 bases and J 4 bases; bases outside gene matches: 15. The CDR3 runs 15 residues. The CDR3 reads CAVQGGGILTETQYF. The CDR3 DNA reads as TGTGCCGTTCAGGGCGGGGGGATTCTCACAGAGACCCAGTACTTC.

The chain employs TRBV28 and TRBJ1-2, with 9 bases that match TRBD1. V gave up 6 bases and J gave up 6 bases; unmatched junction bases: 5. Germline CDR1 MDHEN, CDR2 SYDVKM. The CDR3 is made up of 13 amino acids. The CDR3 DNA is TGTGCCAGCAGCTCAACAGGGGGCGATGGCTACACCTTC. It specifies CASSSTGGDGYTF.

This chain uses TRBV6-6 with TRBJ1-2; tentatively, D is TRBD1 (6 bases). There are 13 residues in the CDR3. Per the germline V gene, CDR1 is MNHNY and CDR2 is SVGAGI (reference sequence). Trimming cost V 6 bases and J 4 bases, with 12 bases left between them. The CDR3 nucleotides read TGTGCCAGCAGCCCCGGGACACTCTATGGCTACACCTTC. It is translated as CASSPGTLYGYTF.

This chain links TRBV29-1 with TRBJ2-7, with D perhaps matching TRBD1 (5 bases). Per germline, CDR1 SQVTM and CDR2 ANQGSEA. Trimming cost V 4 bases and J 3 bases, with 10 bases left between them. The CDR3 extends over 12 amino acids. The CDR3 spells CSVGSGNYEQYF. The CDR3 nucleotides are TGCAGCGTTGGTTCAGGGAACTACGAGCAGTACTTC.